The entry below describes one T cell receptor (beta chain). The antigen remains unidentified. Specified treatment: 15 to 20 received Ad26.COV2.S at low or high dose, single or two shots; 5 received placebo; per-sample allocation not given. The investigators took samples on day 63 after the first vaccine or placebo injection. It was Wuhan-strain SARS-CoV-2 spike that the Ad26 vaccine vector expressed. The CDR3 is 15 residues long. Germline loops: CDR1 DFQATT, CDR2 SNEGSKA (reference sequence). Trimming left V 3 bases short and J 5 bases short, with 17 bases between. The data were taken from a study of Ad26.COV2.S vaccination and SARS-CoV-2 variants. The protocol was immunoSEQ multiplex PCR, while the TCRdb copy is restricted to in-frame clones and leaves out a portion. The sample shows approximately 350,000 clones, roughly 84% of them seen only once. Study observations and caveats: After vaccination, substantial breadth of spike-specific CD8+ and CD4+ responses was reported. Researchers cautioned that TCR breadth and depth analyses may have underestimated total T cell responses.

This clonotype was sampled from a person aged 18 to 65 who received the Ad26.COV2.S COVID-19 vaccine or a placebo. This rearrangement joins TRBV20-1 to TRBJ1-5, with D perhaps TRBD1 (5 bases). The sequenced sample was peripheral blood, obtained in a trial of Ad26.COV2.S vaccine versus placebo. The CDR3 here is CSASSYGTQDQPQHF. The CDR3 bases are TGCAGTGCTAGTTCATATGGGACGCAGGATCAGCCCCAGCATTTT.